A selection of T cell receptor beta chains follows, all from one sample in a study of breast tumors, draining lymph nodes, adjacent tissues. TCRdb used MiXCR to reprocess the multiplex PCR reads, holding one entry per CDR3 protein. The profile shows 200,000 or so distinct CDR3 sequences, approximately 31% of them singletons. Sequenced sample: axillary lymph node tissue. These receptors were obtained from a female donor with breast cancer. Some clones in this sample may be carry-over from other donors' samples. CDR3s leave out the opening cysteine and the closing phenylalanine or tryptophan.

11,TRBV2,TRBJ2-7,ASNQGRPREQY
15,TRBV12-3/TRBV12-4,TRBJ2-3,ASSLEGSGMGTDTQY
11,TRBV4-1,TRBJ2-1,ASSPRPLNEQF
12,TRBV2,TRBJ2-7,ASSAAGLAYEQY
11,TRBV11-2,TRBJ1-6,ASSLGGESPLH
12,TRBV20-1,TRBJ1-1,SAIGTDQNTEAF
12,TRBV6-5,TRBJ2-7,ASTRTSGPYEQY
13,TRBV6-2/TRBV6-3,TRBJ2-3,ASSYGAGEADTQY
13,TRBV5-1,TRBJ2-1,ASSSEQKSYNEQF
13,TRBV4-3,TRBJ1-5,ASSQGTGKGQPQH
14,TRBV5-6,TRBJ2-1,ASSERAKGNLNEQF
9,TRBV11-1,TRBJ2-5,ASRKGETQY
11,TRBV12-3/TRBV12-4,TRBJ1-5,ASSPGRGKPRH
14,TRBV9,TRBJ2-2,ASSEPTGTRTGELF
11,TRBV11-2,TRBJ2-2,ASSLVRPGELF
9,TRBV2,TRBJ2-1,ASSELGEQF
12,TRBV20-1,TRBJ2-6,SARAGSGANVLT
14,TRBV14,TRBJ1-2,ASSQVGQGGVDGYT
13,TRBV2,TRBJ2-5,ASSLIAGGQETQY
13,TRBV24-1,TRBJ1-5,ATSDLTAGGETQH
13,TRBV5-1,TRBJ2-3,ASHPGGTRTDTQY
14,TRBV5-1,TRBJ2-2,ASSLVVRANTGELF
14,TRBV6-1,TRBJ1-3,ASGRGPSFSGNTIY
13,TRBV4-2,TRBJ2-3,ASSQDLGSSDTQY
12,TRBV5-1,TRBJ2-3,ASSRTSGADTQY
11,TRBV6-2/TRBV6-3,TRBJ2-5,ASSHGTPETQY
12,TRBV11-2,TRBJ2-3,ASSLGESTDTQY
13,TRBV27,TRBJ2-7,ASSLAGGRAIKQY
12,TRBV4-2,TRBJ2-1,ASSQVVGDDEQF
14,TRBV7-6,TRBJ1-1,ASSLQQGSPNTEAF
13,TRBV7-9,TRBJ2-3,ASSSSGSGRDTQY
13,TRBV7-9,TRBJ2-7,AASSAGGKAYEQY
10,TRBV24-1,TRBJ2-7,ATPPPSYEQY
14,TRBV25-1,TRBJ1-1,ASSDPGVRGRTEAF
16,TRBV6-2/TRBV6-3,TRBJ2-7,ASSHSNRRGSVSYEQY
12,TRBV15,TRBJ1-1,ATSRDNFRTEAF
13,TRBV6-6,TRBJ1-2,ASSHFLAVGASYT
13,TRBV10-3,TRBJ2-5,AISHGTSGQETQY
13,TRBV5-6,TRBJ2-5,ASSPRTALGETQY
8,TRBV2,TRBJ2-1,ASSGYEQF
12,TRBV27,TRBJ1-2,ASSQRGLDYGYT
14,TRBV6-6,TRBJ2-2,ASSQRQDLNGGELF
12,TRBV6-5,TRBJ2-1,ASSHSEGGDSQF
12,TRBV9,TRBJ2-1,ASSVGQEYNEQF
13,TRBV28,TRBJ2-2,ASTLGGAGTGELF
15,TRBV6-5,TRBJ2-2,ASSYTLAGVGTGELF
13,TRBV3-1,TRBJ2-1,ASSQDRGGAGEQF